The T cell receptor beta chain under discussion was sequenced for a study of identical twins. MiXCR, run by TCRdb on the 5' RACE reads, gives a single entry per CDR3 protein. In the table there are fewer than 250,000 distinct CDR3 sequences, 7% to 8.5% of which are singletons. With no exceptions, donors were healthy Caucasians. V lost 4 bases, J lost 2 bases, and 12 bases lay in between. The germline gives CDR1 KGHDR, CDR2 SFDVKD. The CDR3 totals 15 residues. Study-wide points: Models underestimated TCR alpha sharing (out-of-frame) in monozygotic twins. Excess twin sharing in beta out-of-frame sequences was weaker.

This clonotype occurred a few times. Its target is not known. This sample also appeared in a second study, on yellow fever vaccine responses in identical twins. That paper adds: As reported, the vaccine T cell response of twins seemed partly convergent and partly personalized.

This receptor was taken from a woman aged 18-35 years in good health. The specimen sequenced was CD8+ T cells sorted from blood. J is TRBJ2-3 and V is TRBV24-1; no clear D gene. The CDR3 nucleotides are TGTGCCACCAGTGACGTCTCTAGAACCACAGATACGCAGTATTTT. Translated, it gives CATSDVSRTTDTQYF.